This T cell receptor beta chain came from a study of blood T cell repertoires in COVID-19 (dated by TCRdb to 2018 to 2020). Study-level background: Collaborator samples came from the United States, Italy and Spain and covered acute and convalescent phases of COVID-19. The prospective study material was composed of cDNA or gDNA derived from T cells, B-cell-depleted T cells, or PBMCs. Where HLA class I and class II types were available, the types were taken from metadata supplied by the sample provider, not from assay-based typing. Deeply sampled blood TCRbeta repertoires from subjects exposed to, actively infected with, or recovered from COVID-19 were included in the dataset. The repertoires were released in a freely available public database meant as a resource for research on the immune response to SARS-CoV-2. Sample metadata almost always included a de-identified subject ID, COVID-19 status, age in years and sex. The samples were drawn from the first 160 participants of the ongoing ImmuneRACE study and from some 1,300 subjects provided by 6 global collaborators. What the research found in general, with its limitations: How much clinical and demographic metadata was included differed by source and by participant, and the metadata was provided uncurated.

Reading from cysteine to phenylalanine, the CDR3 counts 14 amino acids. This entry keeps only the CDR3 DNA: 42 bases, framed from base 1. The germline V gene supplies CDR1 LGHNA and CDR2 YSLEER. V has 2 bases trimmed and J has 3 bases trimmed; junction bases matching no gene number 2. Enrolling through a virtual design, the prospective study's participants ranged in age from roughly 18 to 89 years and lived across some 23 United States geographic areas. In the prospective study, participants were assigned to cohorts based on the clinical history participants reported in a screening survey and a study questionnaire. For ImmuneRACE Cohort 3, a participant was defined as recovered based on two consecutive negative NP/OP PCR tests, clearance by a healthcare professional, or resolution of symptoms. Each participant in the prospective study had whole blood, serum and a nasopharyngeal or oropharyngeal swab collected by mobile phlebotomists. Additional blood draws and questionnaires over an approximately 2-month period could optionally be provided by prospective study participants. Blood samples from the prospective study were shipped frozen or at room temperature prior to DNA extraction.

As for this clone: It lacks a known antigen. No qualities accompany the bases; no much larger clone lies one base away.

TCRbeta CDR3 regions were amplified from genomic DNA using the immunoSEQ Assay, a bias-controlled multiplex PCR. Turning to the authors' computational methods: The number of nucleated cells in each sample was estimated from the amplification of reference gene primers within the assay. Sequence reads were collapsed and filtered to measure the absolute abundance of every unique TCRbeta CDR3 rearrangement. For each sample, productive Simpson clonality was calculated as the square root of Simpson's diversity index over productive rearrangements. Entries here come from immuneACCESS through TCRdb and include only in-frame sequences with V and J called. Some clones fail to appear in such tables; in the studies checked, an unresolved V gene covers under half of the shortfall, and the cause of the remainder is unknown. V and J calls and clone size are given by that table; D and trimming were obtained from the DNA. The sample table lists about 320,000 clones, 90% of them with a count of one. Clones ranked in the top ten supply 2% to 3% of the sample.

The rearrangement combines TRBV4-3 with TRBJ2-7; 9 central bases correspond to TRBD1. The specimen was PBMCs or T cells enriched from blood (not recorded which). This clonotype was sampled from a man aged 55 to 70 who had recovered from COVID-19. The nucleotide sequence is TGCGCCAGCAGCCAAACGGACAGGGGCTACGAGCAGTACTTC. The encoded protein is CASSQTDRGYEQYF.